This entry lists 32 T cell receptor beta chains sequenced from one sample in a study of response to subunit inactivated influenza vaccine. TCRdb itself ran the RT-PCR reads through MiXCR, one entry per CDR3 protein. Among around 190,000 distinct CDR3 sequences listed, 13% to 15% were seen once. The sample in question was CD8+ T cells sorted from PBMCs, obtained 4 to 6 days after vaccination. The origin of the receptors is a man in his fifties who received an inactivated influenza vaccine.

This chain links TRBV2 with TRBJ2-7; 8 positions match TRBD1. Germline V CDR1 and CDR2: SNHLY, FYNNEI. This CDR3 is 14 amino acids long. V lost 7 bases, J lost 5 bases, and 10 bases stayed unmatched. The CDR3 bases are TGTGCCAGCACCTCGACAGGGGCGCTGGACGAGCAGTACTTC. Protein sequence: CASTSTGALDEQYF.

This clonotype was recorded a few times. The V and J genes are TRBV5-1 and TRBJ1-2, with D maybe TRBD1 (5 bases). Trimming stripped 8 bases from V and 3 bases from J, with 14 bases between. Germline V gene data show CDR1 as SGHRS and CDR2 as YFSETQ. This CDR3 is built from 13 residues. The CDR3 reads CASHPPGDYGYTF. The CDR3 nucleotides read TGCGCCAGTCACCCTCCGGGGGACTATGGCTACACCTTC.

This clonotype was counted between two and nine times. The CDR3 DNA is TGTGCCAGCAGCCCGAGGGGAAGCGGCACAGATACGCAGTATTTT. Translating gives CASSPRGSGTDTQYF. The chain combines TRBV9 with TRBJ2-3; D possibly uses TRBD1 or TRBD2 (5 bases each). CDR3 length equals 15 residues. Per the germline V gene, CDR1 is SGDLS and CDR2 is YYNGEE. Trimming left V 4 bases short and J 1 base short, with 13 bases between.

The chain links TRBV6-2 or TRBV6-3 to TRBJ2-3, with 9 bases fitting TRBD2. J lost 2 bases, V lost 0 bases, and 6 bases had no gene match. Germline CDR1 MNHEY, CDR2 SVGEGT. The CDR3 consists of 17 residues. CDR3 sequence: CASSYSLLAGPTDTQYF. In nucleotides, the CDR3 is TGTGCCAGCAGTTACTCGTTGCTAGCGGGACCCACAGATACGCAGTATTTT.

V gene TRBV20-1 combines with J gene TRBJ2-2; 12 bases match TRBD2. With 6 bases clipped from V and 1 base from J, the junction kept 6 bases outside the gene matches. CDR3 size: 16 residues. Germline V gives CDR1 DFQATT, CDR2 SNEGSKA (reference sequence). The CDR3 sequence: CSASSGLAGNTGELFF. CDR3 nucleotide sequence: TGCAGTGCCTCCTCGGGACTAGCGGGGAACACCGGGGAGCTGTTTTTT.

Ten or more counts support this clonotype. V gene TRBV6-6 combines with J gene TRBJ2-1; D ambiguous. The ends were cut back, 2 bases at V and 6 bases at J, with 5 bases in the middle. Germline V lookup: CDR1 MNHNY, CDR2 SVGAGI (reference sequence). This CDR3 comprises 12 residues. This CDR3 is CASSYPLNEQFF. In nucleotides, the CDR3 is TGTGCCAGCAGTTACCCCCTCAATGAGCAGTTCTTC.

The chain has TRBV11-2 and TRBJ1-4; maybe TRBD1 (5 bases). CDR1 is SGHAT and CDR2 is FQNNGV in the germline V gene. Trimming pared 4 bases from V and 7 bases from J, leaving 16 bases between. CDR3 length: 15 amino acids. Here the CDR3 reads CASSSRGDLSEKLFF. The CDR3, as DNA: TGTGCCAGCAGCTCCAGAGGGGACTTGAGTGAAAAACTGTTTTTT.

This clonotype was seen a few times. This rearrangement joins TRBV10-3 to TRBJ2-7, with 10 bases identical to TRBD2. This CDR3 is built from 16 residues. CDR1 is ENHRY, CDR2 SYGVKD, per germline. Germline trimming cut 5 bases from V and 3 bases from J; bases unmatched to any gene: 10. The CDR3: CAISLSGLAELYEQYF. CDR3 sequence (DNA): TGTGCCATCAGTCTGAGTGGACTAGCGGAGCTCTACGAGCAGTACTTC.

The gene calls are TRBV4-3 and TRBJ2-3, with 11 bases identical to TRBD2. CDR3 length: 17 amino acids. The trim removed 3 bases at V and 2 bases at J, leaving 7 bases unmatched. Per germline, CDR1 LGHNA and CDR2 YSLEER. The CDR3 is CASSHDKTSGDTDTQYF. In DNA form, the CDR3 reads TGCGCCAGCAGCCATGACAAGACTAGCGGGGACACAGATACGCAGTATTTT.

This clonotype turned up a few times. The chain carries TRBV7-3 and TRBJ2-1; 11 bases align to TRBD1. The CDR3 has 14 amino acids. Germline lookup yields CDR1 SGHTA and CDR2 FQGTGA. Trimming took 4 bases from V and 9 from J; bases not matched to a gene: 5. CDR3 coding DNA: TGTGCCAGCAGCTCGGGGACAGGGGGGAGTGAGCAGTTCTTC. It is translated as CASSSGTGGSEQFF. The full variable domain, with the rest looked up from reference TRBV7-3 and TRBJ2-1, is GAGVSQTPSNKVTEKGKYVELRCDPISGHTALYWYRQSLGQGPEFLIYFQGTGAADDSGLPNDRFFAVRPEGSVSTLKIQRTERGDSAVYLCASSSGTGGSEQFFGPGTRLTVL.

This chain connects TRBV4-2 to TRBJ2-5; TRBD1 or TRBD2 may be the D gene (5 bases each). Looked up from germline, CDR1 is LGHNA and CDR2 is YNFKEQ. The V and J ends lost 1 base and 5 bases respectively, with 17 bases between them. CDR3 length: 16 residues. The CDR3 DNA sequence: TGTGCCAGCAGCCAAGTCACGGGGCCTTCGGGGGAGACCCAGTACTTC. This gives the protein CASSQVTGPSGETQYF.

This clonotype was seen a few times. The CDR3 here is CASSPQRGTNTEAFF. As DNA, the CDR3 is TGTGCCAGCAGCCCGCAGAGGGGCACGAACACTGAAGCTTTCTTT. The chain is built from TRBV3-1 and TRBJ1-1; D is possibly TRBD1 (5 bases). The CDR3 covers 15 residues. Trimming took 4 bases from V and 1 from J, leaving 13 bases between them. CDR1 and CDR2 (germline): LGHDT, YNNKEL (reference sequence). Filled out from reference TRBV3-1 and TRBJ1-1, the complete variable domain reads DTAVSQTPKYLVTQMGNDKSIKCEQNLGHDTMYWYKQDSKKFLKIMFSYNNKELIINETVPNRFSPKSPDKAHLNLHINSLELGDSAVYFCASSPQRGTNTEAFFGQGTRLTVV.

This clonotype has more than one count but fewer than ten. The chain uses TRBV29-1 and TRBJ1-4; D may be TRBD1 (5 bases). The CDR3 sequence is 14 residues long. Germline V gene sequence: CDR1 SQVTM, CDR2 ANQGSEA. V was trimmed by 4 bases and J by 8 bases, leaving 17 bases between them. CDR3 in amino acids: CSVVVPRRGEKLFF. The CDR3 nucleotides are TGCAGCGTTGTAGTCCCCCGGAGGGGCGAAAAACTGTTTTTT.

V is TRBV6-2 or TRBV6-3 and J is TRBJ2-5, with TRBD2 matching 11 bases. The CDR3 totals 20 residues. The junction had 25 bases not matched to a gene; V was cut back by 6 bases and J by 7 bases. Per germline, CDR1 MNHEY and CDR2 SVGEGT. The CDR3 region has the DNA TGTGCCAGCAGCTACCATCGGGCTAGCGGGGGGACAGTCTCCCTGGGGACCCAGTACTTC. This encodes CASSYHRASGGTVSLGTQYF.

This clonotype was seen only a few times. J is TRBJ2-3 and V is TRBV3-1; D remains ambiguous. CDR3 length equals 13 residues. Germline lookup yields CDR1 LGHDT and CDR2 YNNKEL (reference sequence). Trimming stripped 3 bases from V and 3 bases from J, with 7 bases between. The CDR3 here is CASSQSTTDTQYF. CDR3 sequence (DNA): TGTGCCAGCAGCCAGTCTACTACAGATACGCAGTATTTT.

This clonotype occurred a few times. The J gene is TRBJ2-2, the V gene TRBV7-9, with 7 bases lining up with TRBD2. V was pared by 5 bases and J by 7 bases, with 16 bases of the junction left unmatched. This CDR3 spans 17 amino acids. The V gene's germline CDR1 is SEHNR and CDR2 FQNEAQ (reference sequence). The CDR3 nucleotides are TGTGCCAGCAGCCGTGCGGGGCTAGCGGTCGTAGGCGGGGAGCTGTTTTTT. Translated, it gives CASSRAGLAVVGGELFF.

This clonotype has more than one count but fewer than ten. The CDR3 nucleotides are TGCGCCAGCAGCCACGTGGGACAGGGGCCCTACGAGCAGTACTTC. Its translation is CASSHVGQGPYEQYF. This sequence joins TRBV4-1 and TRBJ2-7; TRBD1 matches at 10 bases. CDR3 length equals 15 residues. Germline V gives CDR1 MGHRA, CDR2 YSYEKL. V lost 3 bases and J lost 2; bases outside the gene matches: 4.

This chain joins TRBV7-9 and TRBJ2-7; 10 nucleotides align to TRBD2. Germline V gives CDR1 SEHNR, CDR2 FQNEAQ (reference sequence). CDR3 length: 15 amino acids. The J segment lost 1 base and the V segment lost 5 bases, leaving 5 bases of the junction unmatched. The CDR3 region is CASSISGGISYEQYF. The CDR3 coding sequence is TGTGCCAGCAGCATTAGCGGGGGGATATCCTACGAGCAGTACTTC.

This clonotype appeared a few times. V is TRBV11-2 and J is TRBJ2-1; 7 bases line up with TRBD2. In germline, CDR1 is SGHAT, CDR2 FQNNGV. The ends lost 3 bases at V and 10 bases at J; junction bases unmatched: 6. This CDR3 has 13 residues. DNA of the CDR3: TGTGCCAGCAGCTTGCTAGCGGCCCGGGAGCAGTTCTTC. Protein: CASSLLAAREQFF.

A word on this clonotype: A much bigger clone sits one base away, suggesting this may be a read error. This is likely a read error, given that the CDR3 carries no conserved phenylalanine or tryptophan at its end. The CDR3 is CASQGKSYEQYL. For the CDR3, the DNA is TGTGCCAGCCAGGGGAAGAGCTACGAGCAGTACCTC. This sequence joins TRBV10-3 and TRBJ2-7; maybe TRBD1 (6 bases). CDR3 size: 12 residues. Germline assignment: CDR1 ENHRY and CDR2 SYGVKD. V shed 10 bases and J shed 3 bases, with 13 bases lying between them.

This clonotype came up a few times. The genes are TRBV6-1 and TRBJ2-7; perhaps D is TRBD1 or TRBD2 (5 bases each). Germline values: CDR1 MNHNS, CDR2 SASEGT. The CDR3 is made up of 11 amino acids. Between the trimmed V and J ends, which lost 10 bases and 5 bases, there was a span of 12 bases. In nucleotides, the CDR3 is TGTGCCACACAGGACTTGGACGAGCAGTACTTC. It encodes CATQDLDEQYF.

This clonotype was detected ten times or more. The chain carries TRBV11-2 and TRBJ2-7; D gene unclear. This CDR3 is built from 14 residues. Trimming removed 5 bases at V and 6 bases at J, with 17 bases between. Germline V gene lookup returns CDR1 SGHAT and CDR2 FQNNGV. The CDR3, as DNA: TGTGCCAGCAGCCTCCGAGGCAGTATTGGCGAGCAGTACTTC. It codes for CASSLRGSIGEQYF. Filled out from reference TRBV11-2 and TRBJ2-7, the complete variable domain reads EAGVAQSPRYKIIEKRQSVAFWCNPISGHATLYWYQQILGQGPKLLIQFQNNGVVDDSQLPKDRFSAERLKGVDSTLKIQPAKLEDSAVYLCASSLRGSIGEQYFGPGTRLTVT.

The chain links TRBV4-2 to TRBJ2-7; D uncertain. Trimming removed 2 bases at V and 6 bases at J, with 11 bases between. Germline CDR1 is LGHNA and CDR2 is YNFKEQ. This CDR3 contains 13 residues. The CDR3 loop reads CASSQSPGLEQYF. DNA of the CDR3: TGTGCCAGCAGCCAATCCCCGGGCCTCGAGCAGTACTTC.

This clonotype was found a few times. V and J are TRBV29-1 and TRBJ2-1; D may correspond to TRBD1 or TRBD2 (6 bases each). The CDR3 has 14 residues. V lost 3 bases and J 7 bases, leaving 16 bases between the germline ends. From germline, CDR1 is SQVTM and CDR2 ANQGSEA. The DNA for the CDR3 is TGCAGCGTTGAGGGGAGGACAGCCAGTAATGAGCAGTTCTTC. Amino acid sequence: CSVEGRTASNEQFF.

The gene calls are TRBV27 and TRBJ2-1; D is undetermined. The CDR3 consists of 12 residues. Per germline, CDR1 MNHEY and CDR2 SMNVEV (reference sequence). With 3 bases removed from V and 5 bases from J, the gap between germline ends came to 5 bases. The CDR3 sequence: CASSFSDNEQFF. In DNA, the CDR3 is TGTGCCAGCAGTTTCTCGGACAATGAGCAGTTCTTC.

CDR3 in DNA: TGCGCCAGCGGTGGACAGGGAAGCTCCTACGAGCAGTACTTC. Amino acids: CASGGQGSSYEQYF. This chain connects TRBV4-1 to TRBJ2-7; 8 bases match TRBD1. V gave up 8 bases and J gave up 0 bases; unmatched junction bases: 6. This CDR3 spans 14 amino acids. The germline CDR1 and CDR2 sequences are MGHRA and YSYEKL.

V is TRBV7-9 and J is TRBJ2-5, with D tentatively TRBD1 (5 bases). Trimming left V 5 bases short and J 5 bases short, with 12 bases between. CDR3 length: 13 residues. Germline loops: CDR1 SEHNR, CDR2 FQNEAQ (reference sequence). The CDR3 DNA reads TGTGCCAGCAGCGCCACAGGAGAGGAGACCCAGTACTTC. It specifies CASSATGEETQYF.

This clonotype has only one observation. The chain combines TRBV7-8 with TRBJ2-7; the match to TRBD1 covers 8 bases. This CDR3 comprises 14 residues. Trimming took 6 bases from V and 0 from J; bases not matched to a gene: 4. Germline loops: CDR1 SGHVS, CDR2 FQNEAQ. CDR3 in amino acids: CASSPDRGSYEQYF. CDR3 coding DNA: TGTGCCAGCAGTCCTGACAGGGGCTCCTACGAGCAGTACTTC.

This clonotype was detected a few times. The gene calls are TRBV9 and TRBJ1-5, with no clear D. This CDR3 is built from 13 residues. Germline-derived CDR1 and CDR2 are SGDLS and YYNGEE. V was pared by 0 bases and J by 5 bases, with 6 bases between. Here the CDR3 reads CASSVEADQPQHF. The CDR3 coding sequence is TGTGCCAGCAGCGTAGAAGCGGATCAGCCCCAGCATTTT.

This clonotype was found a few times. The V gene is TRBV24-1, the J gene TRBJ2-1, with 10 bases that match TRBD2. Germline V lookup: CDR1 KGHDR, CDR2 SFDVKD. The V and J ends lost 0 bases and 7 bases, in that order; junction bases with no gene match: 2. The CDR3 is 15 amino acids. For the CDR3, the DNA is TGTGCCACCAGTGATTTGTATAGCGGGAGGAATGAGCAGTTCTTC. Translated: CATSDLYSGRNEQFF.

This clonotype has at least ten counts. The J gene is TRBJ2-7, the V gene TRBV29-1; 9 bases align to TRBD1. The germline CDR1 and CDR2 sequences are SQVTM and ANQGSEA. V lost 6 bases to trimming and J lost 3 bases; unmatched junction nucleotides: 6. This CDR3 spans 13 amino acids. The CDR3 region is CSVRGTGFYEQYF. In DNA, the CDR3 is TGCAGCGTGAGGGGGACAGGGTTCTACGAGCAGTACTTC.

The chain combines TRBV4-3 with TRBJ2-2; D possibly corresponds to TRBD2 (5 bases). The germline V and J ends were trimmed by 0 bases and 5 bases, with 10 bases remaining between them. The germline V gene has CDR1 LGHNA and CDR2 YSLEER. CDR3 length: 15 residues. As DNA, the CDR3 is TGCGCCAGCAGCCAAGATTGGCCGGGGACCGGGGAGCTGTTTTTT. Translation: CASSQDWPGTGELFF.